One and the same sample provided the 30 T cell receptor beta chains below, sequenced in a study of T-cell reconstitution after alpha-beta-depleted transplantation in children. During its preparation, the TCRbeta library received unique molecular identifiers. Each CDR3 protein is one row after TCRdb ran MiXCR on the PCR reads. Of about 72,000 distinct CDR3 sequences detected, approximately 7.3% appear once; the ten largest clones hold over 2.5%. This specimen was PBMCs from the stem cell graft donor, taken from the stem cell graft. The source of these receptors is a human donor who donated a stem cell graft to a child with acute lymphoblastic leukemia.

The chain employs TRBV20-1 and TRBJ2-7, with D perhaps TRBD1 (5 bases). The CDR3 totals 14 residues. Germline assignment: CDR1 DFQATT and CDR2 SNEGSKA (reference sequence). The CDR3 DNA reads TGCTGCGGCTGGGGCCAGGCTCCGGACTACGAGCAGTACTTC. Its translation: CCGWGQAPDYEQYF.

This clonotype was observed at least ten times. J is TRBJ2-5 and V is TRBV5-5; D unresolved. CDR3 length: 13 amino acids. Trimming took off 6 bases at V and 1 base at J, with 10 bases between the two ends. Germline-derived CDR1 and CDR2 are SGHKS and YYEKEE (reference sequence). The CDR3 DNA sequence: TGTGCCAGCACCCTAAGGTTCCAAGAGACCCAGTACTTC. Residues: CASTLRFQETQYF.

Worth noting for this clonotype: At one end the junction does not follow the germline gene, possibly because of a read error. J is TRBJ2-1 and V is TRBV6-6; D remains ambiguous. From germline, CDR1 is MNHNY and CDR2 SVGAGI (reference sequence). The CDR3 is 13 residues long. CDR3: CSSSSKYYNEQFF. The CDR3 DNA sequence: TGTTCCAGCAGTTCCAAATACTACAATGAGCAGTTCTTC.

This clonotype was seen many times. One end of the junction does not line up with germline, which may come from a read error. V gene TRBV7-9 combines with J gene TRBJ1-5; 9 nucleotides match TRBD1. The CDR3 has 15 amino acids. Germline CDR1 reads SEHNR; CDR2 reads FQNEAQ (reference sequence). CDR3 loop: CASSLYTGGNHPQHF. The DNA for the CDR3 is TGTGCCAGCAGCCTATATACAGGGGGCAATCACCCCCAGCATTTT.

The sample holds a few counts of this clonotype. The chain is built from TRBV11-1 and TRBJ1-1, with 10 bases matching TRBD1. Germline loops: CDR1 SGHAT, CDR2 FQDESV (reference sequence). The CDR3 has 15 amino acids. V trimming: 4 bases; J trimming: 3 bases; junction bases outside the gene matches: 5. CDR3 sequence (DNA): TGTGCCAGCAGCTGGGAGACAGGGGGCTACACTGAAGCTTTCTTT. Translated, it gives CASSWETGGYTEAFF.

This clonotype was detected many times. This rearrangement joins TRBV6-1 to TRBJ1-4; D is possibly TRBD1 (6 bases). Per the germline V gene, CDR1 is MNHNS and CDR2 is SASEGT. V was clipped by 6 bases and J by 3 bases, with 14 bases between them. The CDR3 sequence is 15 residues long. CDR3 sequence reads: CASSLQGRANEKLFF. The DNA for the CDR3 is TGTGCCAGCAGCCTCCAGGGGAGGGCTAATGAAAAACTGTTTTTT.

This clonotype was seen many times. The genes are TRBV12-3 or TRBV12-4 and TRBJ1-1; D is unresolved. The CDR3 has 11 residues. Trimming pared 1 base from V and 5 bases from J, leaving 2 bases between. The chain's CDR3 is CASSLGTEAFF. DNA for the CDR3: TGTGCCAGCAGTTTAGGGACTGAAGCTTTCTTT.

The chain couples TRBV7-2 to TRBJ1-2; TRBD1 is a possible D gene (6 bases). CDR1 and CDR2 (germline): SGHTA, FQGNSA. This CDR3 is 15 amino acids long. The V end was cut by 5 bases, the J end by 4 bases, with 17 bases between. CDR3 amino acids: CASSATSPTGYGYTF. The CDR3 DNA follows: TGTGCCAGCAGCGCTACCTCCCCGACAGGCTATGGCTACACCTTC. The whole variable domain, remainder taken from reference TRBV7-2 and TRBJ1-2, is GAGVSQSPSNKVTEKGKDVELRCDPISGHTALYWYRQSLGQGLEFLIYFQGNSAPDKSGLPSDRFSAERTGGSVSTLTIQRTQQEDSAVYLCASSATSPTGYGYTFGSGTRLTVV.

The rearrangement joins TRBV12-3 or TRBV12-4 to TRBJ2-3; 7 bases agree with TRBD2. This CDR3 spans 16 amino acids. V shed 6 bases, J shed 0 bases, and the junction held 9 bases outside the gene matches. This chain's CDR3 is CASRSGGRASTDTQYF. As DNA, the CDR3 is TGTGCCAGCAGGTCCGGTGGGAGGGCTAGCACAGATACGCAGTATTTT.

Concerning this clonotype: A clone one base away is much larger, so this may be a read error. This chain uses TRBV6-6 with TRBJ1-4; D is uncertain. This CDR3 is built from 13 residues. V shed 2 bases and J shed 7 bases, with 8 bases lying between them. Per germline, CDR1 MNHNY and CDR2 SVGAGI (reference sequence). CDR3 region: CASSYRSPEKLFF. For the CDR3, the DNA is TGTGCCAGCAGTTACAGATCCCCTGAAAAACTGTTTTTT.

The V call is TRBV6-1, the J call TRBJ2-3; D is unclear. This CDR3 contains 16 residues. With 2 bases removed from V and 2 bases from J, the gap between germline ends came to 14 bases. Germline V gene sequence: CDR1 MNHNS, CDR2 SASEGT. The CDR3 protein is CASSEIRSRYTDTQYF. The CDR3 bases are TGTGCCAGCAGTGAAATTCGGAGTAGATACACAGATACGCAGTATTTT.

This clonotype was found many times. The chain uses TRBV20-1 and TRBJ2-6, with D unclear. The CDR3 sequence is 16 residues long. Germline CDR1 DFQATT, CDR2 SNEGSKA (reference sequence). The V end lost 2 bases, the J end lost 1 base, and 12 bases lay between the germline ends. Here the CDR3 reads CSARSPILSGANVLTF. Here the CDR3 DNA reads TGCAGTGCTAGAAGCCCAATCCTTTCTGGGGCCAACGTCCTGACTTTC.

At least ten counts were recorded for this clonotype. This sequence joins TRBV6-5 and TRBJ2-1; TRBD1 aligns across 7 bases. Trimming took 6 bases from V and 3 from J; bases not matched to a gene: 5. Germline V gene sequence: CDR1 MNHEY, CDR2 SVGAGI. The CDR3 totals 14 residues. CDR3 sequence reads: CASSGQDGYNEQFF. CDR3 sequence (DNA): TGTGCCAGCAGCGGACAGGACGGCTACAATGAGCAGTTCTTC.

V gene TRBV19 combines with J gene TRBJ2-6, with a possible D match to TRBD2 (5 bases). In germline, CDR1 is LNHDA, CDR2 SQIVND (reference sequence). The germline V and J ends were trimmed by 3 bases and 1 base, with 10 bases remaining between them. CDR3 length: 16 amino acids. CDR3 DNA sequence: TGTGCCAGTAGTATGGAGGCCGGGTCTGGGGCCAACGTCCTGACTTTC. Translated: CASSMEAGSGANVLTF.

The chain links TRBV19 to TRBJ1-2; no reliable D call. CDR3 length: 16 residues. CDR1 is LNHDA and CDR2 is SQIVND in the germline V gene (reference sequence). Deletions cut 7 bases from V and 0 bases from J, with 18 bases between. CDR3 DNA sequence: TGTGCCAGTACCAAATCAACAGCGTTAGCTAACTATGGCTACACCTTC. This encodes CASTKSTALANYGYTF. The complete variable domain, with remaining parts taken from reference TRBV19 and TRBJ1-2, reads DGGITQSPKYLFRKEGQNVTLSCEQNLNHDAMYWYRQDPGQGLRLIYYSQIVNDFQKGDIAEGYSVSREKKESFPLTVTSAQKNPTAFYLCASTKSTALANYGYTFGSGTRLTVV.

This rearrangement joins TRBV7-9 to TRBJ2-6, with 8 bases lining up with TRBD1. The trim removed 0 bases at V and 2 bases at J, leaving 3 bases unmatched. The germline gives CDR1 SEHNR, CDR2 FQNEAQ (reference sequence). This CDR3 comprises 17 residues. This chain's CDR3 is CASSLATGGTGANVLTF. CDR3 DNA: TGTGCCAGCAGCTTAGCAACAGGGGGAACTGGGGCCAACGTCCTGACTTTC.

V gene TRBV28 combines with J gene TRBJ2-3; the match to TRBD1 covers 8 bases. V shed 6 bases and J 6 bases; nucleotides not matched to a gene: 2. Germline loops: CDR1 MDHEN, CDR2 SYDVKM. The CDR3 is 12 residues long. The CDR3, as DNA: TGTGCCAGCAGGCAGGGGGCGGATACGCAGTATTTT. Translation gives CASRQGADTQYF.

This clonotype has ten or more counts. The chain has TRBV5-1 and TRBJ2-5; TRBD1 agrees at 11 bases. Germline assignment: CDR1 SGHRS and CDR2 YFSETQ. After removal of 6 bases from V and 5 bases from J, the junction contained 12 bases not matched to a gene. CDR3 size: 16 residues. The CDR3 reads CASTPRPGTGGETQYF. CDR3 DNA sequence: TGCGCCAGCACACCCCGTCCCGGGACAGGGGGTGAGACCCAGTACTTC.

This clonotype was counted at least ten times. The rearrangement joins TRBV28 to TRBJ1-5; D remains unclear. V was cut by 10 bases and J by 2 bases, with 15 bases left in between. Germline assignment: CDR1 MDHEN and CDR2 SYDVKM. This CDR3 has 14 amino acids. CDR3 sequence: CATVGALGNQPQHF. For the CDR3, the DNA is TGTGCCACCGTGGGCGCCTTAGGCAATCAGCCCCAGCATTTT.

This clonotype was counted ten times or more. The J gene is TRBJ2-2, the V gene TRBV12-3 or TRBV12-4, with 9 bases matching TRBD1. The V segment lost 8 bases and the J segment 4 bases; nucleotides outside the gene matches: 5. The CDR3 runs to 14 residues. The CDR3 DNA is TGTGCCAGCTACCGGGACAGGGCCACCGGGGAGCTGTTTTTT. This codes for CASYRDRATGELFF.

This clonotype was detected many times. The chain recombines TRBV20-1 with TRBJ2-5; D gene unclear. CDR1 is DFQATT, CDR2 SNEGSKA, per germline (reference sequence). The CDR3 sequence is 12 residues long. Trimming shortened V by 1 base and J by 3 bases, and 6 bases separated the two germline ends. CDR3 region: CSARGLEETQYF. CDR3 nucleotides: TGCAGTGCTAGAGGGCTTGAAGAGACCCAGTACTTC.

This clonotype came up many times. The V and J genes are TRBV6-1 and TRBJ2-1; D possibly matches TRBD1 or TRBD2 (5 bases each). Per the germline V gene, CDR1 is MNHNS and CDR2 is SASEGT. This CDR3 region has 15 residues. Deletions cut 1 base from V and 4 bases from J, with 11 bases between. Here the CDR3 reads CASSEDGTTYNEQFF. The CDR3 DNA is TGTGCCAGCAGTGAAGACGGGACCACTTACAATGAGCAGTTCTTC.

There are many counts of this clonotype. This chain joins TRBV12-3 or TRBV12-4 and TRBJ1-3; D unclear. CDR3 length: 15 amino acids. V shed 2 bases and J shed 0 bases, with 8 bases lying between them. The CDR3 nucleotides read TGTGCCAGCAGTTTATCAGGAACCTCTGGAAACACCATATATTTT. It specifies CASSLSGTSGNTIYF.

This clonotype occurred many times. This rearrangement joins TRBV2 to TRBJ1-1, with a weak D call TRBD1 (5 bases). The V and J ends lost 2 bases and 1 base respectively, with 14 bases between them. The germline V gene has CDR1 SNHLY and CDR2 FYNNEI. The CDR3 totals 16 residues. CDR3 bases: TGTGCCAGCAGTGAATGGGCAGGGTTCTCGAACACTGAAGCTTTCTTT. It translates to CASSEWAGFSNTEAFF.

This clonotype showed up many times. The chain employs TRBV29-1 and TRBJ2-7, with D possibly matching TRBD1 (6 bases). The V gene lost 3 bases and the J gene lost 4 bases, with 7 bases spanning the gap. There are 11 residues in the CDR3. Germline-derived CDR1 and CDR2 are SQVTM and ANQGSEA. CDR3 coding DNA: TGCAGCGTTGAGGGGGCTTACGAGCAGTACTTC. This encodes CSVEGAYEQYF.

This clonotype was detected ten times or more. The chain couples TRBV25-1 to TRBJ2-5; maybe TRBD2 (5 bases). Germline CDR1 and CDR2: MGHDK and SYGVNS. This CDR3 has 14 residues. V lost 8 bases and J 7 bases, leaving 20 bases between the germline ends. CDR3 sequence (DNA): TGTGCCAGCGGGGAGACTGGGGAAGTTGGGACCCAGTACTTC. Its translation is CASGETGEVGTQYF. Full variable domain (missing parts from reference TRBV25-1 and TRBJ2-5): EADIYQTPRYLVIGTGKKITLECSQTMGHDKMYWYQQDPGMELHLIHYSYGVNSTEKGDLSSESTVSRIRTEHFPLTLESARPSHTSQYLCASGETGEVGTQYFGPGTRLLVL.

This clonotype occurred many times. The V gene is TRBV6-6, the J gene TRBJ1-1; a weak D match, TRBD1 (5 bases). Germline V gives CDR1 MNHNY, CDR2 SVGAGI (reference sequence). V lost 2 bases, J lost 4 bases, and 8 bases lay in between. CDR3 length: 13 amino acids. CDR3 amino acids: CASSYGGGTEAFF. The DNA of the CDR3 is TGTGCCAGCAGTTACGGGGGTGGCACTGAAGCTTTCTTT.

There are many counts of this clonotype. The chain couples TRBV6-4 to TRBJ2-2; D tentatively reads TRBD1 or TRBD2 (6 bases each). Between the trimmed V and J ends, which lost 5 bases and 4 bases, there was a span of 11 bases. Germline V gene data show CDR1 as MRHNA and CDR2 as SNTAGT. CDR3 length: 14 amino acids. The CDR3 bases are TGTGCCAGCAGTCCATCGGGGGCCACCGGGGAGCTGTTTTTT. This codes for CASSPSGATGELFF.

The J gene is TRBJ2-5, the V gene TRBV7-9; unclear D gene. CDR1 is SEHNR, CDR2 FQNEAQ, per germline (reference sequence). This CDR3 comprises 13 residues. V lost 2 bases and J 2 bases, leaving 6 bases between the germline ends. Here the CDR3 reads CASSLLEQETQYF. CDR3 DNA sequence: TGTGCCAGCAGCTTATTAGAACAAGAGACCCAGTACTTC.

The DNA of the CDR3 is TGCAGTGCTCGGAAAACAGGGGGCAGAAGCATTCAGTACTTC. Translating gives CSARKTGGRSIQYF. This rearrangement joins TRBV20-1 to TRBJ2-4; 9 bases match TRBD1. Trimming at V came to 5 bases and at J to 9 bases, leaving 11 bases not matched to a gene. Germline V gives CDR1 DFQATT, CDR2 SNEGSKA (reference sequence). CDR3 size: 14 residues.